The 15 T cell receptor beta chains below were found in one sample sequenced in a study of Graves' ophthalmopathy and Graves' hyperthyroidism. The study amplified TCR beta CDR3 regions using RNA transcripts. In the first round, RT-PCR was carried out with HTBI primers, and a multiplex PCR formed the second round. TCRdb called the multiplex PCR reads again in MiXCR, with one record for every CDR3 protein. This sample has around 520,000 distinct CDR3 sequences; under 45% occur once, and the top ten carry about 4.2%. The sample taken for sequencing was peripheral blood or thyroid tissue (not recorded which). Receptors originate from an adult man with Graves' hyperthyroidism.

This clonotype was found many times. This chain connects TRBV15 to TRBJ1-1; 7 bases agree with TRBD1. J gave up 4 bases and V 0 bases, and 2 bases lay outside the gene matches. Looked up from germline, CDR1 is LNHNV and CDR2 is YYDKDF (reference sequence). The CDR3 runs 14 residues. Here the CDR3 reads CATSREGGVTEAFF. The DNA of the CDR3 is TGTGCCACCAGCAGAGAAGGGGGCGTCACTGAAGCTTTCTTT. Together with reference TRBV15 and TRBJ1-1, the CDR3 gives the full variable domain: DAMVIQNPRYQVTQFGKPVTLSCSQTLNHNVMYWYQQKSSQAPKLLFHYYDKDFNNEADTPDNFQSRRPNTSFCFLDIRSPGLGDTAMYLCATSREGGVTEAFFGQGTRLTVV.

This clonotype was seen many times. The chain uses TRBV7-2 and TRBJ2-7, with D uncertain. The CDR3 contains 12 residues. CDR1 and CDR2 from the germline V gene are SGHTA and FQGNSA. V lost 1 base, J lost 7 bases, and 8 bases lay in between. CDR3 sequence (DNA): TGTGCCAGCAGCTTAGGTGCTCGGGAGCAGTACTTC. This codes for CASSLGAREQYF. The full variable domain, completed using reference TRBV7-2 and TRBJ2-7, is GAGVSQSPSNKVTEKGKDVELRCDPISGHTALYWYRQSLGQGLEFLIYFQGNSAPDKSGLPSDRFSAERTGGSVSTLTIQRTQQEDSAVYLCASSLGAREQYFGPGTRLTVT.

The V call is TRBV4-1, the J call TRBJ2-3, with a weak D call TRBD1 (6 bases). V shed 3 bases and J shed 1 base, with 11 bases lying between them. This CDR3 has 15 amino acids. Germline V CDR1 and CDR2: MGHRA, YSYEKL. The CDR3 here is CASSHASGGTDTQYF. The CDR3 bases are TGCGCCAGCAGCCACGCGTCAGGGGGCACAGATACGCAGTATTTT.

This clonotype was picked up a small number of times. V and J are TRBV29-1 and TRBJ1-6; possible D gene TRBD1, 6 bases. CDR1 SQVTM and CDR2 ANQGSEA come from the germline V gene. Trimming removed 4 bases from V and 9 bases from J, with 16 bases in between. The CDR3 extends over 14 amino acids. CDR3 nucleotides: TGCAGCGTTGTTGGGGGGCAGGGGTCTTCACCCCTCCACTTT. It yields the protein CSVVGGQGSSPLHF.

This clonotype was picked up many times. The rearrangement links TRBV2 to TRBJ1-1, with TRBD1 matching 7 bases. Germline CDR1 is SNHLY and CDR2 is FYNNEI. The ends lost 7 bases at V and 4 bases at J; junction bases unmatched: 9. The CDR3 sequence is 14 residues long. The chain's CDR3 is CASTMGQKGTEAFF. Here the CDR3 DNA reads TGTGCCAGCACTATGGGACAGAAGGGCACTGAAGCTTTCTTT.

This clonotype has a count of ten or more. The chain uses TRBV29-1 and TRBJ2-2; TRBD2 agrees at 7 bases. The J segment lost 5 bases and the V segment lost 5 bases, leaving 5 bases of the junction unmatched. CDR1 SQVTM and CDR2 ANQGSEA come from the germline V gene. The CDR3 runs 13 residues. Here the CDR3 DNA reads TGCAGCGTTTTGGTCGGGGGGACCGGGGAGCTGTTTTTT. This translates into CSVLVGGTGELFF.

CDR3 protein: CASNLGLKGYEQYF. The DNA of the CDR3 is TGTGCCAGCAACCTGGGTCTTAAGGGCTACGAGCAGTACTTC. This chain uses TRBV28 with TRBJ2-7; no firm D call. Germline CDR1 reads MDHEN; CDR2 reads SYDVKM. The CDR3 runs to 14 residues. V shed 7 bases and J shed 3 bases, with 16 bases lying between them.

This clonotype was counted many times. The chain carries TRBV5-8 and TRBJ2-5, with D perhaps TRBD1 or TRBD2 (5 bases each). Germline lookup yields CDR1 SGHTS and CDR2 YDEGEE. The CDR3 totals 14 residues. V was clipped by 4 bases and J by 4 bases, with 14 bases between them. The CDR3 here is CASSGLVGGETQYF. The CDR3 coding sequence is TGTGCCAGCAGCGGGCTGGTTGGGGGAGAGACCCAGTACTTC.

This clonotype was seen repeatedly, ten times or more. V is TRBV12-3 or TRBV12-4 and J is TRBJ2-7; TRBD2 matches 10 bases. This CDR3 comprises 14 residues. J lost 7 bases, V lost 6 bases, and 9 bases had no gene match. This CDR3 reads CASRLAGELFEQYF. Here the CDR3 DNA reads TGTGCCAGCAGGCTAGCGGGAGAGCTGTTTGAGCAGTACTTC.

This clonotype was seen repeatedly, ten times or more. The CDR3 DNA reads TGTGCCAGCAGCTTAGTTGGGGGAGCTAATGAAAAACTGTTTTTT. It specifies CASSLVGGANEKLFF. The chain recombines TRBV7-8 with TRBJ1-4; possibly TRBD1 for D (5 bases). From germline, CDR1 is SGHVS and CDR2 FQNEAQ. The CDR3 is 15 residues long. Trimming stripped 1 base from V and 3 bases from J, with 9 bases between.

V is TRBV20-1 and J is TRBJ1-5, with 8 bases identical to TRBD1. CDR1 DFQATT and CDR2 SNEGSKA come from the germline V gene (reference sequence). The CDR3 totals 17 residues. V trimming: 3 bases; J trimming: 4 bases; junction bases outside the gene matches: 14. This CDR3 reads CSARPGGGGGPNQPQHF. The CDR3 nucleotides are TGCAGTGCTAGGCCAGGGGGCGGCGGAGGGCCTAATCAGCCCCAGCATTTT.

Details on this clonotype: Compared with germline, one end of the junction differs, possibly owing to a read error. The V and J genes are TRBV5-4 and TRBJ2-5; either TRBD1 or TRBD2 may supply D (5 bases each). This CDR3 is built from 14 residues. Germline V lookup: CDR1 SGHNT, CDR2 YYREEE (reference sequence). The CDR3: CASSPGSGGQPQYF. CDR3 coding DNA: TGCGCCAGCAGTCCGGGGTCTGGGGGTCAGCCCCAGTACTTC.

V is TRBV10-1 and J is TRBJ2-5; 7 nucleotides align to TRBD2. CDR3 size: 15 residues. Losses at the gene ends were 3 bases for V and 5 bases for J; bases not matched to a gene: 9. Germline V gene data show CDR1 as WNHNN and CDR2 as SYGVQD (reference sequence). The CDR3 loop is CASSDLAGVDETQYF. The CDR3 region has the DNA TGCGCCAGCAGTGATCTTGCGGGGGTGGACGAGACCCAGTACTTC.

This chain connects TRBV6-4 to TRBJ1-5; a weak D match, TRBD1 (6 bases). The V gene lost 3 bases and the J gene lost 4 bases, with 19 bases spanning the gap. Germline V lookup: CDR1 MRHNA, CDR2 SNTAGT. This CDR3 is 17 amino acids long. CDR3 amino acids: CASSEGPGGRPNQPQHF. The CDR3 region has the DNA TGTGCCAGCAGTGAAGGCCCCGGGGGCAGACCAAATCAGCCCCAGCATTTT.

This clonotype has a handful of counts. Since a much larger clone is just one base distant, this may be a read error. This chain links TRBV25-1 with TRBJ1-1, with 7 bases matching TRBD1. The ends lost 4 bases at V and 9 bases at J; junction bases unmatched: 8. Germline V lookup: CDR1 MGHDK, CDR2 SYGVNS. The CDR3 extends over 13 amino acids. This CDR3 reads CASSAAGQRQAFF. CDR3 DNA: TGTGCCAGCAGTGCCGCGGGACAGAGACAAGCTTTCTTT.